A single sample is the source of the 2 T cell receptor beta chains below, sequenced in a study of blood T cell repertoires in COVID-19. The protocol was immunoSEQ multiplex PCR, while the TCRdb copy is restricted to in-frame clones and leaves out a portion. Altogether approximately 65,000 clones are present, roughly 81% being singletons, with the ten largest covering around 16%. What was sequenced was peripheral blood. These receptor sequences come from a man of 80 years or more with acute or convalescent COVID-19.

The rearrangement links TRBV10-1 to TRBJ1-5, with 7 bases that match TRBD1. CDR3 length: 20 residues. After removal of 5 bases from V and 0 bases from J, the junction contained 19 bases not matched to a gene. From germline, CDR1 is WNHNN and CDR2 SYGVQD (reference sequence). Here the CDR3 DNA reads TGCGCCAGCAGTCCCACCCCGAGACAGGGCAGCGTCTATAGCAATCAGCCCCAGCATTTT. As protein: CASSPTPRQGSVYSNQPQHF.

The rearrangement joins TRBV7-2 to TRBJ2-3, with 11 bases matching TRBD2. Germline V CDR1 and CDR2: SGHTA, FQGNSA. The CDR3 consists of 16 residues. With V trimmed by 4 bases and J by 3 bases, 6 bases remained unmatched. The CDR3 loop reads CASSSTGTSGTDTQYF. As DNA, the CDR3 is TGTGCCAGCAGCTCGACCGGGACTAGCGGAACAGATACGCAGTATTTT.